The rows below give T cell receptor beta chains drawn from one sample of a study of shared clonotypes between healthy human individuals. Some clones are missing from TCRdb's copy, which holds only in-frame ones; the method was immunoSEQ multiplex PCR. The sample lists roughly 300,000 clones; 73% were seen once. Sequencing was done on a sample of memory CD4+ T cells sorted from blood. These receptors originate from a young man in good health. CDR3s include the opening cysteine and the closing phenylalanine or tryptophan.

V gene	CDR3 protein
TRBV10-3	CAISENGGEQYF
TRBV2	CASSRWQGNEKLFF
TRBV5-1	CASSSQGHEQYF
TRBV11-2	CASSRTGPTYNEQFF
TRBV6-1	CAIKDRTSTGELFF
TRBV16	CASSRTVGFQETQYF
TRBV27	CASSPRGLNTGELFF
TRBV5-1	CASSLEGQGWEKLFF
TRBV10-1	CAPKGGGQETQYF
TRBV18	CASSPRGTGAVSGNTIYF